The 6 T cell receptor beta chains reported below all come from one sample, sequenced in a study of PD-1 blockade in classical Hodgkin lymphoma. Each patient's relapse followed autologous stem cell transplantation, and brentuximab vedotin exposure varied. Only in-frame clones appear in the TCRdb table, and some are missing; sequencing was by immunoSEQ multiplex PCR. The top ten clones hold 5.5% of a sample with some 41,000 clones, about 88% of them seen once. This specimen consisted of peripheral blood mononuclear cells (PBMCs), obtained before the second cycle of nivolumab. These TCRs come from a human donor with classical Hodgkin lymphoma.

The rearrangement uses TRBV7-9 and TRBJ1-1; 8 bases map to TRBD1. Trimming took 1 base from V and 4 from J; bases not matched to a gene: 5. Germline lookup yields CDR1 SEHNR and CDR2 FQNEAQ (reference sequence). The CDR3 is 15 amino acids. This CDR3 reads CASSLDRTGLTEAFF. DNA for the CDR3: TGTGCCAGCAGCTTAGACCGGACAGGGCTCACTGAAGCTTTCTTT.

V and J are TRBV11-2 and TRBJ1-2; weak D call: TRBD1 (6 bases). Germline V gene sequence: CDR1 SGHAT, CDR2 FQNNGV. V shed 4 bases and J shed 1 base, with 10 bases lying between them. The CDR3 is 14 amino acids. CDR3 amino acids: CASSSDSFNYGYTF. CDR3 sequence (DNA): TGTGCCAGCAGCTCGGACAGCTTTAACTATGGCTACACCTTC.

The DNA for the CDR3 is TGTGCCAGCAGCTTAAGAGTTAGCGGGACCCCCCCCGATACGCAGTATTTT. Protein product: CASSLRVSGTPPDTQYF. The gene calls are TRBV7-3 and TRBJ2-3, with TRBD2 matching 8 bases. This CDR3 is built from 17 residues. The germline gives CDR1 SGHTA, CDR2 FQGTGA. V was clipped by 1 base and J by 6 bases; unmatched bases: 12.

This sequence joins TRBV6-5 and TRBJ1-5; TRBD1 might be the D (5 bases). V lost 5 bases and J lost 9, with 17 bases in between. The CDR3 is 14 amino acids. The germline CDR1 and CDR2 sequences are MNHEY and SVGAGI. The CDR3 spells CASSDVGPGRPQHF. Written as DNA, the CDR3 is TGTGCCAGCAGTGACGTGGGGCCAGGCAGGCCCCAGCATTTT.

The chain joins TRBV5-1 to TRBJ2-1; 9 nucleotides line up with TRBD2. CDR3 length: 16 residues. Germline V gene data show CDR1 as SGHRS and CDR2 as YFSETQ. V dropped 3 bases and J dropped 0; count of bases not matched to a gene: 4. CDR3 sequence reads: CASSSNSGSSYNEQFF. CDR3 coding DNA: TGCGCCAGCAGCTCAAATAGCGGGAGCTCCTACAATGAGCAGTTCTTC.

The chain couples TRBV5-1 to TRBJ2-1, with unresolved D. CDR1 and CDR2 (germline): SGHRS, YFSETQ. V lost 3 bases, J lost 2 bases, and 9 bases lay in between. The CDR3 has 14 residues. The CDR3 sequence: CASSSRLTYNEQFF. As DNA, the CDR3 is TGCGCCAGCAGCTCCAGGTTAACCTACAATGAGCAGTTCTTC.